This T cell receptor beta chain appears in the sequencing data of a study of blood T cell repertoires in COVID-19. Only in-frame clones appear in the TCRdb table, and some are missing; sequencing was by immunoSEQ multiplex PCR. The table lists about 150,000 clones, around 84% of them singletons. J was trimmed by 12 bases and V by 4 bases; bases with no gene match: 8. CDR1 KGHSY and CDR2 FQNENV come from the germline V gene. This CDR3 is built from 13 residues. The sequenced sample was peripheral blood. The TCR originated in a woman aged 45 to 65 with acute or convalescent COVID-19. The chain couples TRBV16 to TRBJ2-7; the match to TRBD2 covers 11 bases. The CDR3 bases are TGTGCCAGCAGCCCACCGACTAGCGGGGTACGGTACTTC. Residues: CASSPPTSGVRYF.